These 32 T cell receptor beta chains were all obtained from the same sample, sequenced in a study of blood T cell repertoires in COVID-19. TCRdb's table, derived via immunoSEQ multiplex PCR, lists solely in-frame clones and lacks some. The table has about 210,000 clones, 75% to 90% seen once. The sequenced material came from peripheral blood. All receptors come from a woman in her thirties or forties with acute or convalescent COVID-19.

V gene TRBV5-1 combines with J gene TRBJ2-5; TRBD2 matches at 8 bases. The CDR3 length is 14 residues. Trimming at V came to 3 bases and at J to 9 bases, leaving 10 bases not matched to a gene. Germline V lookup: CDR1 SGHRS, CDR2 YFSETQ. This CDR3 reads CASSSTGTSGPQYF. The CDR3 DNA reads TGCGCCAGCAGCTCTACCGGGACTAGTGGGCCCCAGTACTTC.

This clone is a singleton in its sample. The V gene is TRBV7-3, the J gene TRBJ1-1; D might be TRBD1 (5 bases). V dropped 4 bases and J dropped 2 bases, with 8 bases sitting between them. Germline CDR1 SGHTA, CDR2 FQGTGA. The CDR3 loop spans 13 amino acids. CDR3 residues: CASSSWGNTEAFF. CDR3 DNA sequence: TGTGCCAGCAGCTCTTGGGGCAACACTGAAGCTTTCTTT.

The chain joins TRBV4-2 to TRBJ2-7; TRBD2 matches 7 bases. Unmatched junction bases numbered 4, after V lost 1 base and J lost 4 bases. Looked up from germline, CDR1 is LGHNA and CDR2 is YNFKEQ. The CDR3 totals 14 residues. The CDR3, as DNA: TGTGCCAGCAGCCAAGGGGAGGGACCGTACGAGCAGTACGTC. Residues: CASSQGEGPYEQYV.

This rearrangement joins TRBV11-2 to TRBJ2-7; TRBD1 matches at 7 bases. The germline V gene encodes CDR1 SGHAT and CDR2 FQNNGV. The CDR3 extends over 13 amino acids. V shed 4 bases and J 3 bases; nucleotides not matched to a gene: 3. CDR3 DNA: TGTGCCAGCAGCTCGGGGACAGTCTACGAGCAGTACGTC. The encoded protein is CASSSGTVYEQYV.

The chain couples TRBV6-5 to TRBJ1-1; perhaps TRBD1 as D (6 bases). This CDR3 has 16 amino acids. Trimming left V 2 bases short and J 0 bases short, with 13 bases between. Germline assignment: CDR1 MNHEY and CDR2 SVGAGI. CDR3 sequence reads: CASSYNRVPVNTEAFF. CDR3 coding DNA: TGTGCCAGCAGTTACAACAGGGTCCCTGTGAACACTGAAGCTTTCTTT.

The CDR3 loop reads CASTPQAGTRIGQPQHF. CDR3 sequence (DNA): TGTGCCAGCACCCCTCAGGCCGGGACACGTATTGGGCAGCCCCAGCATTTT. The V call is TRBV5-5, the J call TRBJ1-5; D is perhaps TRBD1 (6 bases). Trimming pared 6 bases from V and 7 bases from J, leaving 26 bases between. The CDR3 has 17 residues. Germline CDR1 is SGHKS and CDR2 is YYEKEE (reference sequence).

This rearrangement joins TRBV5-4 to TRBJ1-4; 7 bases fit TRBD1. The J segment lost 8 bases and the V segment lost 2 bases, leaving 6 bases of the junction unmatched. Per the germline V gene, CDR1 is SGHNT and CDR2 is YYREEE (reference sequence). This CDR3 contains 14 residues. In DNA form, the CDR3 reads TGTGCCAGCAGCTTAACAGGGGCGGGCGAAAAACTGTTTTTT. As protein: CASSLTGAGEKLFF.

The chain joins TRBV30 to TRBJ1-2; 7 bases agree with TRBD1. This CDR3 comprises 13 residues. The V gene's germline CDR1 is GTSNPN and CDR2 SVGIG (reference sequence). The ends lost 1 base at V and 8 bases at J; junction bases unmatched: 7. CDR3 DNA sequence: TGTGCCTGGAGTGCGCAGGGGGAAGGGGGCTACACCTTC. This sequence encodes CAWSAQGEGGYTF.

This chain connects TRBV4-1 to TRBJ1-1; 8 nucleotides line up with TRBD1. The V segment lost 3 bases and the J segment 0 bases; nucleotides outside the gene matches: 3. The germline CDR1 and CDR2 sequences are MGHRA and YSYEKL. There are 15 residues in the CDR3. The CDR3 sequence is CASSHSRGLNTEAFF. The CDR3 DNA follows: TGCGCCAGCAGCCATTCCAGGGGGCTGAACACTGAAGCTTTCTTT.

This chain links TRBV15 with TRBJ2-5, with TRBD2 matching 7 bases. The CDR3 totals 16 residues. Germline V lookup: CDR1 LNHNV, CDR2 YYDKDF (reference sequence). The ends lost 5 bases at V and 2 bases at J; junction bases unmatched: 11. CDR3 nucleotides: TGTGCCACCAGCCCCGGAGTAGCGGGTACTCAAGAGACCCAGTACTTC. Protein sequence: CATSPGVAGTQETQYF.

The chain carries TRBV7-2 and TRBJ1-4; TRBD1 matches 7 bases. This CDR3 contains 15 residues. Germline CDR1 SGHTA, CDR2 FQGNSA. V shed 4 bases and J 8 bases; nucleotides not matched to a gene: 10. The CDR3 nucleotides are TGTGCCAGCAGCTCCCGGACAGGAGCAAACGAAAAACTGTTTTTT. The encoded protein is CASSSRTGANEKLFF.

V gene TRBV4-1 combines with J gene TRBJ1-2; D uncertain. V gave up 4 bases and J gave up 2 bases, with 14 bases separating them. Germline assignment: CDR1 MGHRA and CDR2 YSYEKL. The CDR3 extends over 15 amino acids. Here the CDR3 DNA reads TGCGCCAGCAGCCCCCTAGGCGGGTACAACTATGGCTACACCTTC. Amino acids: CASSPLGGYNYGYTF.

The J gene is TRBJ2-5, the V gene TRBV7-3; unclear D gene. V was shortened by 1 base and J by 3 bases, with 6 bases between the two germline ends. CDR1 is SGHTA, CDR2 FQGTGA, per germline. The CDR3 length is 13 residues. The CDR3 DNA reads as TGTGCCAGCAGCTTAAGCTCGGAAGAGACCCAGTACTTC. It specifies CASSLSSEETQYF.

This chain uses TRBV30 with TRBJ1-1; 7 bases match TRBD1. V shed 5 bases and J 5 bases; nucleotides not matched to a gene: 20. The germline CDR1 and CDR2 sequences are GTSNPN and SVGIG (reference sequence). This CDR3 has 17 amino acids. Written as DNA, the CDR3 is TGTGCCTGGGGGGACGACAGGGTGGGGACAAGTATGACTGAAGCTTTCTTT. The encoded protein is CAWGDDRVGTSMTEAFF.

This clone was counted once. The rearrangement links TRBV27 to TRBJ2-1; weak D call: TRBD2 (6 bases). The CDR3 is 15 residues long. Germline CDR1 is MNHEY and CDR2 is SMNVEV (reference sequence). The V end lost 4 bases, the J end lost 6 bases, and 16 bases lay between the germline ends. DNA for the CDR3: TGTGCCAGCAGTTCAAGACTAGTCTTGGGCAATGAGCAGTTCTTC. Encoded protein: CASSSRLVLGNEQFF.

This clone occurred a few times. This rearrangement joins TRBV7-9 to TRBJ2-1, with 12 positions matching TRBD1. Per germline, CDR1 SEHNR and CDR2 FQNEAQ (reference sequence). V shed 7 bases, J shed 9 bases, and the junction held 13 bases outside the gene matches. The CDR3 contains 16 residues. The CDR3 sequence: CASTNLPGQGASEQFF. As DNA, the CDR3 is TGTGCCAGCACCAACCTACCGGGACAGGGGGCGTCTGAGCAGTTCTTC.

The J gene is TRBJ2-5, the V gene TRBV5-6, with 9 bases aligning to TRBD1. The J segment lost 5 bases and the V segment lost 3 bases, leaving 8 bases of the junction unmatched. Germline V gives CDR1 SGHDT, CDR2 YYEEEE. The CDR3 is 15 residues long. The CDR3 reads CASSSGTGWWETQYF. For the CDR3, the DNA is TGTGCCAGCAGCTCCGGGACAGGGTGGTGGGAGACCCAGTACTTC.

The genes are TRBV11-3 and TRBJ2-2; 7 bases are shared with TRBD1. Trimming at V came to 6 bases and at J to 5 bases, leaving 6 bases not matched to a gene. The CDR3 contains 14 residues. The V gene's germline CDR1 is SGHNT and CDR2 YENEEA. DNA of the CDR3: TGTGCCAGCAGACGGAGCAGGGGGACCGGGGAGCTGTTTTTT. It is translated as CASRRSRGTGELFF.

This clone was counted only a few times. The CDR3 spells CASSPGTGRTGANVLTF. The CDR3 DNA sequence: TGTGCCAGCAGTCCCGGGACAGGGCGAACTGGGGCCAACGTCCTGACTTTC. The V gene is TRBV2, the J gene TRBJ2-6; TRBD1 matches at 9 bases. The CDR3 has 17 residues. The V gene end was trimmed by 5 bases and the J gene end by 2 bases; junction bases not matched to a gene: 7. CDR1 is SNHLY, CDR2 FYNNEI, per germline.

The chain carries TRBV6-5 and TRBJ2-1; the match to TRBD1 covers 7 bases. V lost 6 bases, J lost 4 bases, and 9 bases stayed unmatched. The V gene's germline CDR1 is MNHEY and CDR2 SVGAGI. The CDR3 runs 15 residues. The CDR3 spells CASSLTGHRYNEQFF. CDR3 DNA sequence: TGTGCCAGCAGCTTGACAGGGCACCGGTACAATGAGCAGTTCTTC.

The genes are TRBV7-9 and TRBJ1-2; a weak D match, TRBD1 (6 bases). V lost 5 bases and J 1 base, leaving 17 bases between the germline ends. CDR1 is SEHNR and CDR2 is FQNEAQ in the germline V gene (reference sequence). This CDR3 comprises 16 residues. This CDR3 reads CASSPGHGLLNYGYTF. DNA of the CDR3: TGTGCCAGCAGCCCGGGACACGGCCTTCTTAACTATGGCTACACCTTC. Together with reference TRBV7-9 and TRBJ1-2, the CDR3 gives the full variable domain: DTGVSQNPRHKITKRGQNVTFRCDPISEHNRLYWYRQTLGQGPEFLTYFQNEAQLEKSRLLSDRFSAERPKGSFSTLEIQRTEQGDSAMYLCASSPGHGLLNYGYTFGSGTRLTVV.

CDR3 region: CASSEVAGDQYF. CDR3 DNA: TGTGCCAGCAGTGAGGTAGCCGGGGACCAGTACTTC. The V and J genes are TRBV2 and TRBJ2-5; D is perhaps TRBD2 (5 bases). The CDR3 length is 12 residues. V was trimmed by 3 bases and J by 10 bases, leaving 12 bases between them. Germline CDR1 is SNHLY and CDR2 is FYNNEI. The complete variable domain, with remaining parts taken from reference TRBV2 and TRBJ2-5, reads EPEVTQTPSHQVTQMGQEVILRCVPISNHLYFYWYRQILGQKVEFLVSFYNNEISEKSEIFDDQFSVERPDGSNFTLKIRSTKLEDSAMYFCASSEVAGDQYFGPGTRLLVL.

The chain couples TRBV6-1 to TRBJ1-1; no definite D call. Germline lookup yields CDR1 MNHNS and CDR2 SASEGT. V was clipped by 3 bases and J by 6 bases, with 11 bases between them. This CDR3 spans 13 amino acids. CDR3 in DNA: TGTGCCAGCAGTGAGCGGAGTACGGCTGAAGCTTTCTTT. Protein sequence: CASSERSTAEAFF.

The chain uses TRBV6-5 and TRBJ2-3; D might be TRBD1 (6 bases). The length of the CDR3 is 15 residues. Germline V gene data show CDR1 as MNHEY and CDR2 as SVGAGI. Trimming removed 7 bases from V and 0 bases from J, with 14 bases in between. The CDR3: CASNLGQGSTDTQYF. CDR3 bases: TGTGCCAGCAATCTCGGGCAGGGGAGCACAGATACGCAGTATTTT.

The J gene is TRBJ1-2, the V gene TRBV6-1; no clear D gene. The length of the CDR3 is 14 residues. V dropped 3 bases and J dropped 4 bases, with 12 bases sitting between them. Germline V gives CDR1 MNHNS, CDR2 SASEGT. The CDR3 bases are TGTGCCAGCAGTGAGGCAGACAAATTCTATGGCTACACCTTC. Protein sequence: CASSEADKFYGYTF.

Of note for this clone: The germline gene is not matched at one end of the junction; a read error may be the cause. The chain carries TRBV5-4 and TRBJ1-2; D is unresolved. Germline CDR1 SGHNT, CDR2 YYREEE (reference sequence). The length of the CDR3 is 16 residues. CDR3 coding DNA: TGTGCCAGCAGTTTGGGTAACAGAGAGAAAGGATATGGCTACACCTTC. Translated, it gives CASSLGNREKGYGYTF.

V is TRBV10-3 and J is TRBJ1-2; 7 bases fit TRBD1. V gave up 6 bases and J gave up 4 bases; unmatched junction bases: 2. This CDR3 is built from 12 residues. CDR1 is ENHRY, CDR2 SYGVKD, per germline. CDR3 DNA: TGTGCCATCAGGGGGGACAGCTATGGCTACACCTTC. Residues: CAIRGDSYGYTF.

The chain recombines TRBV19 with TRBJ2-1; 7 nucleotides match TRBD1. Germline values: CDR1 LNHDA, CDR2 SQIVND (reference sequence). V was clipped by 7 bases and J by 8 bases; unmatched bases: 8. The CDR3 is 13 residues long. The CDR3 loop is CASKGQRWDEQFF. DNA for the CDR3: TGTGCCAGTAAGGGACAGCGGTGGGATGAGCAGTTCTTC.

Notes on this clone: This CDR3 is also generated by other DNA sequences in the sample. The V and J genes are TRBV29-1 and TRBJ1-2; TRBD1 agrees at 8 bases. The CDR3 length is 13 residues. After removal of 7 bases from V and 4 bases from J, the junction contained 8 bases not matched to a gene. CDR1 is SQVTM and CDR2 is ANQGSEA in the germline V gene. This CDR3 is CSAGGTGGYGYTF. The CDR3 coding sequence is TGCAGCGCTGGGGGGACAGGAGGCTATGGCTACACCTTC.

The CDR3 DNA reads as TGCAGCGTTGAAGATCCTAGCGGGGCCGGGGAGCTGTTTTTT. This sequence encodes CSVEDPSGAGELFF. V usage is TRBV29-1 and J usage is TRBJ2-2; 9 nucleotides align to TRBD2. J was trimmed by 6 bases and V by 0 bases; bases with no gene match: 2. In germline, CDR1 is SQVTM, CDR2 ANQGSEA. CDR3 size: 14 residues.

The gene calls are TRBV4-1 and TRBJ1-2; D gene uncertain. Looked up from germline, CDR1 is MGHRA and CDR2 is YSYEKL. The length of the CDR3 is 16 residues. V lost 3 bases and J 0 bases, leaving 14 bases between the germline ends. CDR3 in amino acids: CASSQWVGDANYGYTF. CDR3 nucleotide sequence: TGCGCCAGCAGCCAGTGGGTCGGGGATGCTAACTATGGCTACACCTTC.

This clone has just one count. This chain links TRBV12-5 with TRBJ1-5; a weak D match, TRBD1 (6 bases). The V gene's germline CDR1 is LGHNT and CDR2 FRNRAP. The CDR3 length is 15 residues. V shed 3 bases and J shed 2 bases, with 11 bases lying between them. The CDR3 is CASGFQGGGNQPQHF. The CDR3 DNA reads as TGTGCTAGTGGTTTCCAAGGGGGAGGCAATCAGCCCCAGCATTTT.